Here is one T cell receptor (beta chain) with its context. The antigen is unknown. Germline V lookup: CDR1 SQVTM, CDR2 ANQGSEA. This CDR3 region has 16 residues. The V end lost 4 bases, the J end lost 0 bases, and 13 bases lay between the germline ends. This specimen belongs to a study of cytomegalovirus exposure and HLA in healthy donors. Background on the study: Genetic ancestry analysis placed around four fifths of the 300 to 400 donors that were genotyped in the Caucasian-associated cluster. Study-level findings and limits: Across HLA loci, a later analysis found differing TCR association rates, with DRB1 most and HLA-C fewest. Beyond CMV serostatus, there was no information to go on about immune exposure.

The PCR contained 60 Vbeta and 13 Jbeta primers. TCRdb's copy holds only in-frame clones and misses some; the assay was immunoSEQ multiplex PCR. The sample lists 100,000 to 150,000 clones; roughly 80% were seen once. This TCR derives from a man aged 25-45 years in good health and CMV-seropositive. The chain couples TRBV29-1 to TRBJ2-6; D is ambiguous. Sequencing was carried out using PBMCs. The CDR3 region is CSVAGSSNSGANVLTF. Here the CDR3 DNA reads TGCAGCGTTGCCGGGTCCTCGAACTCTGGGGCCAACGTCCTGACTTTC.